This passage covers 13 T cell receptor beta chains from one sample sequenced in a study of T cells of healthy individuals. TCRdb independently ran MiXCR on the 5' RACE reads; one entry per CDR3 protein. The table records about 53,000 distinct CDR3 sequences, around 15% of them present only once. These receptors were collected from a human donor in good health.

This clonotype has a count of ten or more. This chain uses TRBV20-1 with TRBJ2-7, with D perhaps being TRBD1 or TRBD2 (5 bases each). V gave up 0 bases and J gave up 5 bases, with 20 bases separating them. Per the germline V gene, CDR1 is DFQATT and CDR2 is SNEGSKA (reference sequence). The CDR3 runs to 16 residues. CDR3 DNA sequence: TGCAGTGCTAGAGACCCCCGGGCCAGGGTCGGGAACGAGCAGTACTTC. This sequence encodes CSARDPRARVGNEQYF.

Ten or more counts support this clonotype. This sequence joins TRBV19 and TRBJ2-1; 9 bases align to TRBD1. The CDR3 totals 15 residues. The V gene end was trimmed by 3 bases and the J gene end by 8 bases; junction bases not matched to a gene: 8. Germline values: CDR1 LNHDA, CDR2 SQIVND (reference sequence). The CDR3 is CASSILGTGRDEQFF. CDR3 coding DNA: TGTGCCAGTAGTATTTTGGGGACAGGGCGGGATGAGCAGTTCTTC.

The chain links TRBV6-6 to TRBJ2-5; D may be TRBD1 (5 bases). The CDR3 covers 13 residues. The ends were cut back, 6 bases at V and 5 bases at J, with 13 bases in the middle. CDR1 is MNHNY, CDR2 SVGAGI, per germline (reference sequence). Here the CDR3 reads CASSGGKGETQYF. The CDR3 DNA reads as TGTGCCAGCAGCGGTGGAAAGGGGGAGACCCAGTACTTC.

In its sample, this clonotype was seen a few times. This sequence joins TRBV5-5 and TRBJ2-3; TRBD1 agrees at 8 bases. This CDR3 spans 17 amino acids. With 4 bases clipped from V and 4 bases from J, the junction kept 14 bases outside the gene matches. Germline CDR1 reads SGHKS; CDR2 reads YYEKEE (reference sequence). The CDR3 region has the DNA TGTGCCAGCAGCCTCCTCTTCCGGACAGGGAGTTCAGATACGCAGTATTTT. Translated: CASSLLFRTGSSDTQYF.

This clonotype showed up many times. For the CDR3, the DNA is TGTGCCAGCAGCTTAACCCAGGATACTAACTATGGCTACACCTTC. As protein: CASSLTQDTNYGYTF. The chain combines TRBV5-5 with TRBJ1-2; D ambiguous. Per the germline V gene, CDR1 is SGHKS and CDR2 is YYEKEE (reference sequence). The CDR3 sequence is 15 residues long. Trimming removed 2 bases from V and 0 bases from J, with 11 bases in between.

This clonotype has just a few counts. The V and J genes are TRBV2 and TRBJ1-2; 8 bases map to TRBD1. Losses at the gene ends were 6 bases for V and 5 bases for J; bases not matched to a gene: 11. From germline, CDR1 is SNHLY and CDR2 FYNNEI. The CDR3 sequence is 15 residues long. DNA of the CDR3: TGTGCCAGCAGCCCCCAGGGGGCAGGGGGGTATGGCTACACCTTC. It translates to CASSPQGAGGYGYTF.

In this sample, this clonotype turned up many times. The J gene is TRBJ1-1, the V gene TRBV30, with D hard to call. The V gene's germline CDR1 is GTSNPN and CDR2 SVGIG (reference sequence). Trimming shortened V by 2 bases and J by 4 bases, and 11 bases separated the two germline ends. CDR3 length: 13 amino acids. The CDR3 region is CAWSTQVGTEAFF. CDR3 nucleotide sequence: TGTGCCTGGAGTACTCAGGTCGGCACTGAAGCTTTCTTT.

This clonotype was found many times. In nucleotides, the CDR3 is TGTGCCAGCAGCCCGCCCGGACTGACTGGAAACACCATATATTTT. It specifies CASSPPGLTGNTIYF. The V and J genes are TRBV5-6 and TRBJ1-3; unclear D gene. Per germline, CDR1 SGHDT and CDR2 YYEEEE. V lost 4 bases to trimming and J lost 2 bases, with 13 bases between them. This CDR3 is 15 amino acids long.

This clonotype showed up just a few times. The chain couples TRBV7-2 to TRBJ2-5; D remains unclear. Germline lookup yields CDR1 SGHTA and CDR2 FQGNSA. V lost 5 bases and J 5 bases, leaving 12 bases between the germline ends. This CDR3 is built from 13 residues. The CDR3 bases are TGTGCCAGCAGCATCGGGCGGTTGGAGACCCAGTACTTC. It encodes CASSIGRLETQYF.

This clonotype was seen only once. The chain links TRBV4-1 to TRBJ1-3; D uncertain. V lost 4 bases and J 4 bases, leaving 20 bases between the germline ends. The germline gives CDR1 MGHRA, CDR2 YSYEKL. The CDR3 totals 17 residues. CDR3 sequence reads: CASSLLNFIGAGNTIYF. In DNA form, the CDR3 reads TGCGCCAGCAGCCTACTTAACTTTATTGGTGCCGGAAACACCATATATTTT.

V and J are TRBV6-5 and TRBJ1-6; TRBD1 is a possible D gene (5 bases). CDR3 size: 16 residues. CDR1 is MNHEY, CDR2 SVGAGI, per germline. Trimming took off 6 bases at V and 9 bases at J, with 21 bases between the two ends. CDR3 sequence (DNA): TGTGCCAGCAGGTTGGACGGTCCCCTCGGGGGTTCACCCCTCCACTTT. This sequence encodes CASRLDGPLGGSPLHF.

This rearrangement joins TRBV7-2 to TRBJ2-1; TRBD1 might be the D (8 bases). The germline CDR1 and CDR2 sequences are SGHTA and FQGNSA. The CDR3 covers 16 residues. Trimming removed 4 bases from V and 9 bases from J, with 22 bases in between. CDR3 in amino acids: CASSSYGGDRQREQFF. CDR3 bases: TGTGCCAGCAGCTCCTATGGGGGGGACAGGCAACGTGAGCAGTTCTTC. Complete variable domain (other parts from reference TRBV7-2 and TRBJ2-1): GAGVSQSPSNKVTEKGKDVELRCDPISGHTALYWYRQSLGQGLEFLIYFQGNSAPDKSGLPSDRFSAERTGGSVSTLTIQRTQQEDSAVYLCASSSYGGDRQREQFFGPGTRLTVL.

This clonotype was found many times. The rearrangement uses TRBV29-1 and TRBJ2-1; 8 bases fit TRBD2. The CDR3 is made up of 13 amino acids. V shed 6 bases and J 3 bases; nucleotides not matched to a gene: 4. In germline, CDR1 is SQVTM, CDR2 ANQGSEA. Here the CDR3 DNA reads TGCAGCGTGCTTAGCGGGAACTACAATGAGCAGTTCTTC. Protein product: CSVLSGNYNEQFF.